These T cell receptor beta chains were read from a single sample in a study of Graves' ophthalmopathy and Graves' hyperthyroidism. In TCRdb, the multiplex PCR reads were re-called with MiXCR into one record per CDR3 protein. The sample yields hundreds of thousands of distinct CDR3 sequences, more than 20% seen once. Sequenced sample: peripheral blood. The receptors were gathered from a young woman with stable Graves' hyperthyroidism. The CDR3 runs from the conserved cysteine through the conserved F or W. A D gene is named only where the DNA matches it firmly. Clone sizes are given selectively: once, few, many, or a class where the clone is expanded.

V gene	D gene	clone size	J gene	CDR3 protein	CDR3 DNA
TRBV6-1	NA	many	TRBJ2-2	CASSEEAGDTGELFF	TGTGCCAGCAGTGAAGAGGCGGGCGACACCGGGGAGCTGTTTTTT
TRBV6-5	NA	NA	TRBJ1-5	CASSYRRGRQPQHF	TGTGCCAGCAGTTACAGGAGGGGTAGGCAGCCCCAGCATTTT
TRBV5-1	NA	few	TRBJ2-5	CASSSDRIQETQYF	TGCGCCAGCAGCTCGGACCGGATCCAAGAGACCCAGTACTTC
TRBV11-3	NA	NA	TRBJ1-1	CASSLEGSGAFF	TGTGCCAGCAGCCTCGAGGGCTCCGGAGCTTTCTTT
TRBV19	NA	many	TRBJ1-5	CASSIQGTRSQPQHF	TGTGCCAGTAGTATACAGGGAACCCGGAGTCAGCCCCAGCATTTT
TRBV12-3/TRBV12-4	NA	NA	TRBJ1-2	CAISLDRRGYTF	TGTGCCATCAGTTTGGATCGGAGGGGCTACACCTTC
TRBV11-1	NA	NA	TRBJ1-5	CACSLRENQPQHF	TGTGCCTGCAGCTTAAGGGAGAATCAGCCCCAGCATTTT
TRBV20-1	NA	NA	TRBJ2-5	CSVSRSGELYRGQETQYF	TGCAGTGTCAGCCGTAGCGGGGAGTTGTACAGGGGGCAAGAGACCCAGTACTTC
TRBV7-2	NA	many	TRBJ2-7	CASSAGRWGQYEQYF	TGTGCCAGCAGCGCCGGAAGGTGGGGGCAGTACGAGCAGTACTTC
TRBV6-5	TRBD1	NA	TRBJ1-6	CASSYSGQGVNSPLHF	TGTGCCAGCAGTTACTCGGGGCAGGGGGTAAATTCACCCCTCCACTTT
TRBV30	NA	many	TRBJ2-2	CAWSLSHGELFF	TGTGCCTGGAGTCTTAGCCACGGGGAGCTGTTTTTT
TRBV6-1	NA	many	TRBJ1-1	CASSEYGVPSEAFF	TGTGCCAGCAGTGAATACGGAGTACCATCTGAAGCTTTCTTT
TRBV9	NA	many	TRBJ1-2	CASSAKSAAGYTF	TGTGCCAGCAGCGCTAAGTCGGCGGCGGGCTACACCTTC
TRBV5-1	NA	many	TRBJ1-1	CASSRAGAEAFF	TGCGCCAGCAGCAGGGCGGGGGCTGAAGCTTTCTTT
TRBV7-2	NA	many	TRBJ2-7	CASSLVSYEQYF	TGTGCCAGCAGCTTAGTGTCCTACGAGCAGTACTTC